This T cell receptor (beta chain) was retrieved from a study of cytomegalovirus exposure and HLA in healthy donors. Study outcomes and limitations: Reportedly, a later analysis found an Asian-associated ancestry cluster had fewer N-insertions than the approximately 640-donor mean. In a later analysis, TCR beta V- and J-gene trimming showed a link to a missense DCLRE1C variant. The listing of approximately 160 TCR beta chains classed them as cytomegalovirus-associated.

The donors comprised healthy bone marrow donors. The PCR had 60 Vbeta and 13 Jbeta primers. Using immunoSEQ multiplex PCR, the repertoire was profiled, and TCRdb retains in-frame clones only, with some absent. Recorded for this sample: tens of thousands of clones. A remark on this clone: Its specificity is not known.

V was pared by 5 bases and J by 3 bases, with 4 bases of the junction left unmatched. The germline CDR1 and CDR2 sequences are SEHNR and FQNEAQ (reference sequence). This CDR3 comprises 15 residues. This clonotype was obtained from a woman aged 60-70 years in good health and CMV-seronegative. Sequenced sample: PBMCs. The chain combines TRBV7-9 with TRBJ2-2; 9 nucleotides match TRBD1. This CDR3 reads CASSGRTGDTGELFF. CDR3 coding DNA: TGTGCCAGCAGCGGACGGACAGGGGACACCGGGGAGCTGTTTTTT.